These 27 T cell receptor beta chains came from one sample sequenced in a study of OX40 agonist ivuxolimab in advanced cancers. Some clones are missing from TCRdb's copy, which holds only in-frame ones; the method was immunoSEQ multiplex PCR. This sample has approximately 18,000 clones, with over 75% found just once. The specimen comprised CD4+ or CD8+ T cells sorted from blood, sampled in a trial of the OX40 agonist ivuxolimab. These TCRs come from an adult with an advanced solid tumor such as melanoma, head and neck, liver or kidney cancer.

V and J are TRBV5-8 and TRBJ2-7; D is undetermined. V shed 0 bases and J shed 2 bases, with 6 bases lying between them. Germline lookup yields CDR1 SGHTS and CDR2 YDEGEE. The CDR3 is 13 residues long. The chain's CDR3 is CASSLVGTYEQYF. DNA of the CDR3: TGTGCCAGCAGCTTGGTAGGAACCTACGAGCAGTACTTC. Drawing the rest from reference TRBV5-8 and TRBJ2-7, the complete variable domain is EAGVTQSPTHLIKTRGQQATLRCSPISGHTSVYWYQQALGLGLQFLLWYDEGEERNRGNFPPRFSGRQFPNYSSELNVNALELEDSALYLCASSLVGTYEQYFGPGTRLTVT.

The chain carries TRBV9 and TRBJ2-3, with D possibly being TRBD2 (6 bases). Trimming took 4 bases from V and 4 from J, leaving 10 bases between them. CDR3 length: 13 residues. Germline V gives CDR1 SGDLS, CDR2 YYNGEE. In DNA, the CDR3 is TGTGCCAGCAGCCCTCGACTAGCAGATACGCAGTATTTT. Translating it yields CASSPRLADTQYF.

The gene calls are TRBV5-4 and TRBJ1-5; no clear D. Deletions cut 0 bases from V and 3 bases from J, with 7 bases between. This CDR3 spans 14 amino acids. CDR1 and CDR2 (germline): SGHNT, YYREEE (reference sequence). CDR3 sequence: CASSLDGPNQPQHF. The CDR3 region has the DNA TGTGCCAGCAGCTTGGATGGGCCCAATCAGCCCCAGCATTTT.

By sample share, this clone is medium-sized (0.01 to 0.1%). This chain joins TRBV27 and TRBJ2-6; unclear D gene. This CDR3 comprises 13 residues. Trimming removed 5 bases from V and 0 bases from J, with 2 bases in between. In germline, CDR1 is MNHEY, CDR2 SMNVEV (reference sequence). This CDR3 reads CASSPSGANVLTF. The CDR3 DNA follows: TGTGCCAGCAGTCCCTCTGGGGCCAACGTCCTGACTTTC.

The chain carries TRBV30 and TRBJ2-7; no definite D call. This CDR3 contains 11 residues. Trimming cost V 0 bases and J 7 bases, with 7 bases left between them. In germline, CDR1 is GTSNPN, CDR2 SVGIG (reference sequence). The CDR3 loop is CAWSVAGEQYF. The CDR3 bases are TGTGCCTGGAGTGTAGCCGGGGAGCAGTACTTC.

The CDR3 region is CASSFLGEETQYF. CDR3 DNA: TGTGCCAGCAGTTTTCTAGGGGAAGAGACCCAGTACTTC. The chain has TRBV27 and TRBJ2-5, with a weak D call TRBD1 (5 bases). V was clipped by 3 bases and J by 3 bases, with 8 bases between them. Germline V lookup: CDR1 MNHEY, CDR2 SMNVEV (reference sequence). CDR3 length equals 13 residues.

There are a few counts of this clone. V gene TRBV25-1 combines with J gene TRBJ1-1; 8 nucleotides line up with TRBD1. The CDR3 spans 15 residues. V was pared by 1 base and J by 0 bases, with 1 base of the junction left unmatched. The germline CDR1 and CDR2 sequences are MGHDK and SYGVNS. CDR3 in DNA: TGTGCCAGCAGTGAATGGGGACAGGTGAACACTGAAGCTTTCTTT. This codes for CASSEWGQVNTEAFF.

V gene TRBV5-6 combines with J gene TRBJ2-7; weak D call: TRBD2 (5 bases). In germline, CDR1 is SGHDT, CDR2 YYEEEE. V was shortened by 0 bases and J by 7 bases, with 17 bases between the two germline ends. The CDR3 is made up of 15 amino acids. As DNA, the CDR3 is TGTGCCAGCAGCTTGGTGGTGTTCGTGGAGGAAGAGCAGTACTTC. Encoded protein: CASSLVVFVEEEQYF.

The chain uses TRBV5-6 and TRBJ2-5; 7 nucleotides match TRBD1. CDR1 and CDR2 from the germline V gene are SGHDT and YYEEEE. This CDR3 region has 14 residues. V was clipped by 4 bases and J by 5 bases; unmatched bases: 8. The CDR3 here is CASSMTGLEETQYF. The CDR3 DNA sequence: TGTGCCAGCAGCATGACAGGGTTGGAGGAGACCCAGTACTTC.

This clone was observed a few times. The genes are TRBV27 and TRBJ1-1; tentatively, D is TRBD1 (5 bases). The CDR3 runs to 14 residues. V lost 6 bases and J 4 bases, leaving 15 bases between the germline ends. Looked up from germline, CDR1 is MNHEY and CDR2 is SMNVEV (reference sequence). The CDR3 coding sequence is TGTGCCAGCAGCACTGCGTGGGGCTCCACTGAAGCTTTCTTT. Protein: CASSTAWGSTEAFF.

CDR3: CASSFGRVEQYF. The CDR3 nucleotides are TGTGCCAGCAGCTTTGGCAGGGTCGAGCAGTACTTC. The V call is TRBV5-6, the J call TRBJ2-7; the D gene is possibly TRBD1 (5 bases). Germline V gene lookup returns CDR1 SGHDT and CDR2 YYEEEE. The CDR3 is made up of 12 amino acids. V was shortened by 2 bases and J by 6 bases, with 9 bases between the two germline ends.

CDR3 protein: CASSMGASYEQYF. The CDR3 nucleotides are TGTGCCAGTAGTATGGGAGCCTCCTACGAGCAGTACTTC. The chain links TRBV19 to TRBJ2-7; a weak D match, TRBD2 (5 bases). Per germline, CDR1 LNHDA and CDR2 SQIVND (reference sequence). Trimming stripped 3 bases from V and 0 bases from J, with 6 bases between. This CDR3 has 13 residues.

This clone was detected only once. The chain is built from TRBV4-3 and TRBJ2-1, with a tentative D call TRBD2 (5 bases). V shed 3 bases and J shed 5 bases, with 14 bases lying between them. Germline V lookup: CDR1 LGHNA, CDR2 YSLEER. The CDR3 spans 15 residues. CDR3 protein: CASSHSPGSHNEQFF. CDR3 bases: TGCGCCAGCAGCCACTCGCCGGGATCCCACAATGAGCAGTTCTTC.

This chain connects TRBV27 to TRBJ1-6; the match to TRBD1 covers 9 bases. The V gene's germline CDR1 is MNHEY and CDR2 SMNVEV (reference sequence). V trimming: 4 bases; J trimming: 7 bases; junction bases outside the gene matches: 8. This CDR3 has 16 amino acids. The CDR3: CASSSFGTGYNSPLHF. CDR3 bases: TGTGCCAGCAGTTCGTTCGGGACAGGGTACAATTCACCCCTCCACTTT.

The chain joins TRBV5-6 to TRBJ2-7, with a possible D match to TRBD1 (6 bases). CDR1 and CDR2 from the germline V gene are SGHDT and YYEEEE. Trimming pared 2 bases from V and 5 bases from J, leaving 11 bases between. This CDR3 contains 13 residues. The CDR3 reads CASSFRGLNEQYF. Written as DNA, the CDR3 is TGTGCCAGCAGCTTCAGGGGTCTAAACGAGCAGTACTTC.

The chain employs TRBV4-3 and TRBJ1-3, with D perhaps TRBD1 (5 bases). Trimming took off 0 bases at V and 7 bases at J, with 13 bases between the two ends. The CDR3 is 15 residues long. Germline CDR1 and CDR2: LGHNA and YSLEER. This chain's CDR3 is CASSQDRAGRNTIYF. The CDR3 region has the DNA TGCGCCAGCAGCCAAGATAGAGCAGGGCGGAACACCATATATTTT.

The gene calls are TRBV6-6 and TRBJ1-3, with a possible D match to TRBD1 (5 bases). This CDR3 spans 14 amino acids. Trimming took 8 bases from V and 3 from J, leaving 14 bases between them. The germline gives CDR1 MNHNY, CDR2 SVGAGI (reference sequence). Here the CDR3 DNA reads TGTGCCAGCTACCCAACGGGGGTTGGAAACACCATATATTTT. Encoded protein: CASYPTGVGNTIYF.

This clone was detected only once. The chain recombines TRBV5-6 with TRBJ1-1; a possible D gene is TRBD1 (5 bases). Trimming removed 1 base at V and 3 bases at J, with 10 bases between. The CDR3 has 14 residues. Germline V CDR1 and CDR2: SGHDT, YYEEEE. The CDR3 sequence: CASSLLGDDTEAFF. In nucleotides, the CDR3 is TGTGCCAGCAGCTTGTTAGGGGATGACACTGAAGCTTTCTTT.

V is TRBV19 and J is TRBJ1-3; D not resolved. V was trimmed by 0 bases and J by 3 bases, leaving 9 bases between them. The CDR3 length is 15 residues. Germline loops: CDR1 LNHDA, CDR2 SQIVND (reference sequence). This CDR3 reads CASSIDPSGGNTIYF. The CDR3 DNA sequence: TGTGCCAGTAGTATAGATCCGTCCGGTGGAAACACCATATATTTT.

The rearrangement links TRBV9 to TRBJ1-1; D not resolved. This CDR3 spans 13 amino acids. The ends were cut back, 0 bases at V and 3 bases at J, with 6 bases in the middle. From germline, CDR1 is SGDLS and CDR2 YYNGEE. The CDR3 coding sequence is TGTGCCAGCAGCGTAGCAGAGTACACTGAAGCTTTCTTT. Its protein product is CASSVAEYTEAFF.

The V gene is TRBV4-3, the J gene TRBJ2-2; 8 bases are shared with TRBD2. The V gene's germline CDR1 is LGHNA and CDR2 YSLEER. With V trimmed by 1 base and J by 5 bases, 9 bases remained unmatched. CDR3 length equals 17 residues. The CDR3 loop reads CASSQGASGGATGELFF. In DNA form, the CDR3 reads TGCGCCAGCAGCCAAGGCGCCAGCGGGGGCGCGACCGGGGAGCTGTTTTTT.

The rearrangement links TRBV27 to TRBJ1-1; D unresolved. V lost 8 bases and J lost 0, with 13 bases in between. CDR3 length: 14 residues. Germline V gives CDR1 MNHEY, CDR2 SMNVEV (reference sequence). The CDR3 spells CASALTVMNTEAFF. CDR3 nucleotide sequence: TGTGCCAGCGCGCTAACAGTGATGAACACTGAAGCTTTCTTT.

The gene calls are TRBV27 and TRBJ1-2; D not certain. Trimming took 3 bases from V and 7 from J, leaving 18 bases between them. This CDR3 has 15 amino acids. The germline V gene has CDR1 MNHEY and CDR2 SMNVEV (reference sequence). Here the CDR3 reads CASSFEAGRIRGYTF. For the CDR3, the DNA is TGTGCCAGCAGTTTTGAAGCGGGAAGAATACGTGGCTACACCTTC.

The chain is built from TRBV4-3 and TRBJ1-1; maybe TRBD1 (6 bases). CDR3 length: 15 residues. V was clipped by 0 bases and J by 2 bases, with 10 bases between them. CDR1 is LGHNA and CDR2 is YSLEER in the germline V gene. CDR3 bases: TGCGCCAGCAGCCAAGACTGGACAGCAAACACTGAAGCTTTCTTT. Translating gives CASSQDWTANTEAFF.

The chain uses TRBV28 and TRBJ1-6; D may be TRBD1 (5 bases). The CDR3 consists of 12 residues. Germline V gives CDR1 MDHEN, CDR2 SYDVKM. Trimming cost V 4 bases and J 7 bases, with 5 bases left between them. In DNA form, the CDR3 reads TGTGCCAGCAGTTCAGGGAATTCACCCCTCCACTTT. The encoded protein is CASSSGNSPLHF.

V usage is TRBV10-3 and J usage is TRBJ2-7, with 8 bases fitting TRBD1. In germline, CDR1 is ENHRY, CDR2 SYGVKD. CDR3 length equals 15 residues. The junction had 6 bases not matched to a gene; V was cut back by 2 bases and J by 3 bases. CDR3 loop: CAISEDKGQVYEQYF. The CDR3 DNA sequence: TGTGCCATCAGTGAGGACAAGGGACAGGTCTACGAGCAGTACTTC.

The chain couples TRBV7-3 to TRBJ2-5; 9 bases are a match to TRBD2. V lost 5 bases, J lost 5 bases, and 3 bases stayed unmatched. The CDR3 loop spans 13 amino acids. The germline V gene encodes CDR1 SGHTA and CDR2 FQGTGA. The CDR3 protein is CASSIAGDETQYF. The CDR3 DNA sequence: TGTGCCAGCAGCATAGCGGGAGACGAGACCCAGTACTTC.